This entry concerns a single TCR beta chain. Seattle's enrolled individuals joined amid active infection and were then monitored longitudinally. Germline loops: CDR1 SNHLY, CDR2 FYNNEI. The V and J ends lost 7 bases and 0 bases respectively, with 10 bases between them. The CDR3 extends over 13 amino acids. These data originate in a study of blood T cell repertoires in COVID-19. Study-wide context: Samples came from the United States, Italy and Spain, spanning acute and convalescent COVID-19. In each case, the material was cDNA or gDNA derived from T cells, B-cell-depleted T cells, or PBMCs.

Original methodology: Estimates of nucleated cell counts were drawn from the amplification of reference gene primers. The protocol was immunoSEQ multiplex PCR, while the TCRdb copy is restricted to in-frame clones and leaves out a portion. From that table come the V and J calls and clone size; the DNA was used to work out D and trimming. In the table there are about 100,000 clones, 90% of which are singletons. The specimen was peripheral blood. This receptor was identified in a man aged 18 to 29 with COVID-19, enrolled during active disease. J is TRBJ2-7 and V is TRBV2; the D is unclear. The chain's CDR3 is CASNGPSSYEQYF. CDR3 DNA sequence: TGTGCCAGCAATGGGCCGAGCTCCTACGAGCAGTACTTC.